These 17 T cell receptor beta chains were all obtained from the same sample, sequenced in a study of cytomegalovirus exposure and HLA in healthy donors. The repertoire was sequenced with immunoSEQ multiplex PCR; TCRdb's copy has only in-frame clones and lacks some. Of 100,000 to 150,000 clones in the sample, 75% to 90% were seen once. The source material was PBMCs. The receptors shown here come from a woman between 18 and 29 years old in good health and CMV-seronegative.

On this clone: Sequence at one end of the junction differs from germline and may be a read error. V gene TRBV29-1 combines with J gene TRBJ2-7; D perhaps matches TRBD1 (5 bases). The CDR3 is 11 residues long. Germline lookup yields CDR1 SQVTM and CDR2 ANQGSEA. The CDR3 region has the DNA TGCAGCGTCCTCATTGAACAGGAGCTCGGCTTC. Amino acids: CSVLIEQELGF.

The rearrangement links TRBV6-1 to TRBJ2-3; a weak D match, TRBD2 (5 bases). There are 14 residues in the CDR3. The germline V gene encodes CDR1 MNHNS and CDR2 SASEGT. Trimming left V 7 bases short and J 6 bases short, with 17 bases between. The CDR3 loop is CASTVTTGGDTQYF. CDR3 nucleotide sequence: TGTGCCAGCACTGTGACTACCGGAGGTGATACGCAGTATTTT.

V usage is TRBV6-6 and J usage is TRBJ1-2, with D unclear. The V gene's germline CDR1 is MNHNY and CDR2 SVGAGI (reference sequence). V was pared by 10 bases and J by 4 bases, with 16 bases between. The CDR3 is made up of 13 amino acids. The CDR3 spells CATEGGRIYGYTF. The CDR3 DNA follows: TGTGCCACAGAAGGAGGCAGGATCTATGGCTACACCTTC.

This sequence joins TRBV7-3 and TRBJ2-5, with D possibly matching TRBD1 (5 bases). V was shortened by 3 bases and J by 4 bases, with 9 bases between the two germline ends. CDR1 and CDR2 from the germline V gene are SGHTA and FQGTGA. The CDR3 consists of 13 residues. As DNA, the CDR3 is TGTGCCAGCAGCTTCTCTGGGGCAGAGACCCAGTACTTC. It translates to CASSFSGAETQYF.

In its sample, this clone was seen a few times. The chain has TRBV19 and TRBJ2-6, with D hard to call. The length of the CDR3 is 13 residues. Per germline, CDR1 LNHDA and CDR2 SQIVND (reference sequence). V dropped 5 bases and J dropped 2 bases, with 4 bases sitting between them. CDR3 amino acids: CASSPPGANVLTF. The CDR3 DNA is TGTGCCAGTAGTCCTCCTGGGGCCAACGTCCTGACTTTC.

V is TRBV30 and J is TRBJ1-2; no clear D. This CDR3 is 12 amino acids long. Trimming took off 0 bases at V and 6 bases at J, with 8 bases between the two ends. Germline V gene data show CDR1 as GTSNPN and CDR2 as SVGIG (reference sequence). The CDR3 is CAWSVGRDGYTF. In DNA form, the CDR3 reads TGTGCCTGGAGTGTTGGGAGAGATGGCTACACCTTC.

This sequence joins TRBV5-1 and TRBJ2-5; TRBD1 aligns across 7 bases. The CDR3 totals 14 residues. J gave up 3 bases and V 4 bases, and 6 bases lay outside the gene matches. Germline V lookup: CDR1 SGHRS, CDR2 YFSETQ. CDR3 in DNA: TGCGCCAGCAGCCGGGGACAGTATAAAGAGACCCAGTACTTC. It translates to CASSRGQYKETQYF.

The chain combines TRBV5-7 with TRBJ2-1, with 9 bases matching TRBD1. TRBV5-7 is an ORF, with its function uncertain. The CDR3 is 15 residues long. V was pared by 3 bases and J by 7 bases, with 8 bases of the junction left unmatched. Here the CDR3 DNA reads TGTGCCAGCAGCTCGACAGGGGGGCCTGGGAATGAGCAGTTCTTC. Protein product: CASSSTGGPGNEQFF.

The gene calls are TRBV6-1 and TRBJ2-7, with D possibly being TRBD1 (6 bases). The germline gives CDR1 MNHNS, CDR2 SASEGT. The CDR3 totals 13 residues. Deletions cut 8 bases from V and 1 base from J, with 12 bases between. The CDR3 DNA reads TGTGCCAGCCGCCGGACAGCTTCCTACGAGCAGTACTTC. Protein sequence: CASRRTASYEQYF.

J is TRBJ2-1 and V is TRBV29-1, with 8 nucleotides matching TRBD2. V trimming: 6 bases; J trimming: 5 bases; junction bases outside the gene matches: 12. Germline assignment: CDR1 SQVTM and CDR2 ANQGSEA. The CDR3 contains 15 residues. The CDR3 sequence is CSVESGRVYHNEQFF. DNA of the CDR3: TGCAGCGTCGAGAGCGGGAGAGTGTACCACAATGAGCAGTTCTTC.

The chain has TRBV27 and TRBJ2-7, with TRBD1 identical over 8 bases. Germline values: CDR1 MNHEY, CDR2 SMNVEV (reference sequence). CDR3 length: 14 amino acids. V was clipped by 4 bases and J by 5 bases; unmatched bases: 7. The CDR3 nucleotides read TGTGCCAGCAGTTCACGGACAGGGTACGACGAGCAGTACTTC. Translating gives CASSSRTGYDEQYF.

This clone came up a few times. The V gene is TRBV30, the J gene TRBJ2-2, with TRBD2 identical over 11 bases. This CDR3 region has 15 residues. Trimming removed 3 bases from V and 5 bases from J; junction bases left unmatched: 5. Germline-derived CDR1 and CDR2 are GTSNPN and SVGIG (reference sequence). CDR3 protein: CAWRSLAGETGELFF. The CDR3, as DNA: TGTGCCTGGAGATCACTAGCGGGAGAGACCGGGGAGCTGTTTTTT.

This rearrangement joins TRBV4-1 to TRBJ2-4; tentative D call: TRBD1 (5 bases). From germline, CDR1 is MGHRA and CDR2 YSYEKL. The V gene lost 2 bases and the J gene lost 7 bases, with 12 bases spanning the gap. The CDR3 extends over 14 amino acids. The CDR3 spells CASSQPRAGNIQYF. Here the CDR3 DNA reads TGCGCCAGCAGCCAACCCCGGGCAGGGAACATTCAGTACTTC.

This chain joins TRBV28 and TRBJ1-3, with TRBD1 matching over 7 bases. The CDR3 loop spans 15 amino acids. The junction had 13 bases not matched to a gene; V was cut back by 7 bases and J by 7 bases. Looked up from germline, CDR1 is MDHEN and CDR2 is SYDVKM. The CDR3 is CASKPGTERWNTIYF. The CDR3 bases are TGTGCCAGCAAACCAGGGACAGAACGTTGGAACACCATATATTTT.

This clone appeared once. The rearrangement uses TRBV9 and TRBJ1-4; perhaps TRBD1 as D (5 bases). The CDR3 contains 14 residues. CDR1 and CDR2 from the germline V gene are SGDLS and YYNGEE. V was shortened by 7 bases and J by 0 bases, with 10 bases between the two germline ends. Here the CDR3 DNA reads TGTGCCAGCGGAGACAGCACAACTAATGAAAAACTGTTTTTT. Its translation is CASGDSTTNEKLFF.

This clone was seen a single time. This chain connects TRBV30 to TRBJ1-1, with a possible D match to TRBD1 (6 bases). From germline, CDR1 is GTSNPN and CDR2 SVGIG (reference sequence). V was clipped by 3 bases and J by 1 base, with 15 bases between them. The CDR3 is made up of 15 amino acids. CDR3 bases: TGTGCCTGGAGGGAACAGGGCTTTACGAACACTGAAGCTTTCTTT. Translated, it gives CAWREQGFTNTEAFF.

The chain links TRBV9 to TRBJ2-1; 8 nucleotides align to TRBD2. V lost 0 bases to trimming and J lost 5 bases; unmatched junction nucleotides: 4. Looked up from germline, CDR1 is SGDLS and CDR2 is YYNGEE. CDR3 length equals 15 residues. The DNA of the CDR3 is TGTGCCAGCAGCGTAGATGGGACTAGGAACAATGAGCAGTTCTTC. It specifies CASSVDGTRNNEQFF.